The 31 T cell receptor beta chains in this list originate from one sample, sequenced in a study of T cell responses to AZD1222 COVID-19 vaccine. TCRdb's copy holds only in-frame clones and misses some; the assay was immunoSEQ multiplex PCR. Among about 150,000 clones listed, approximately 83% were seen once. This material consisted of peripheral blood, taken on day 0 of AZD1222 vaccination. These receptors came from an adult in good health.

The rearrangement links TRBV29-1 to TRBJ1-2; maybe TRBD1 (6 bases). CDR1 and CDR2 (germline): SQVTM, ANQGSEA. Trimming stripped 4 bases from V and 5 bases from J, with 8 bases between. The CDR3 spans 11 residues. CDR3: CSVADSYGYTF. Written as DNA, the CDR3 is TGCAGCGTTGCGGACAGTTATGGCTACACCTTC.

The rearrangement uses TRBV5-1 and TRBJ1-4, with D uncertain. The CDR3 is 15 residues long. V was pared by 2 bases and J by 3 bases, with 11 bases between. The germline CDR1 and CDR2 sequences are SGHRS and YFSETQ. As DNA, the CDR3 is TGCGCCAGCAGCTTAGGCGAACGGGCTAATGAAAAACTGTTTTTT. Its translation: CASSLGERANEKLFF.

This chain uses TRBV18 with TRBJ2-7; TRBD2 might be the D (6 bases). The CDR3 has 13 residues. Per the germline V gene, CDR1 is KGHSH and CDR2 is LQKENI. Trimming stripped 9 bases from V and 0 bases from J, with 12 bases between. The DNA for the CDR3 is TGTGCCAGTACATGGCGGGACTCCTACGAGCAGTACTTC. It codes for CASTWRDSYEQYF.

The chain recombines TRBV12-5 with TRBJ2-7; 7 nucleotides agree with TRBD2. Germline assignment: CDR1 LGHNT and CDR2 FRNRAP. With 1 base clipped from V and 1 base from J, the junction kept 7 bases outside the gene matches. This CDR3 region has 16 residues. The CDR3 DNA is TGTGCTAGTGGTTTGGCTCTCCGGGGGGTGTCCTACGAGCAGTACTTC. Protein sequence: CASGLALRGVSYEQYF.

The rearrangement joins TRBV6-5 to TRBJ1-6, with D uncertain. CDR3 size: 15 residues. Germline loops: CDR1 MNHEY, CDR2 SVGAGI. The germline V and J ends were trimmed by 8 bases and 7 bases, with 18 bases remaining between them. Here the CDR3 DNA reads TGTGCCAGCTCCTCGGACCCCGAGTACAATTCACCCCTCCACTTT. It specifies CASSSDPEYNSPLHF.

The rearrangement links TRBV27 to TRBJ1-5, with D perhaps TRBD1 (5 bases). V lost 6 bases and J lost 0, with 15 bases in between. This CDR3 contains 16 residues. Germline V CDR1 and CDR2: MNHEY, SMNVEV (reference sequence). CDR3: CASSLRGTNSNQPQHF. The CDR3 DNA sequence: TGTGCCAGCAGCCTAAGGGGAACGAATAGCAATCAGCCCCAGCATTTT.

J is TRBJ1-1 and V is TRBV6-5; D uncertain. The CDR3 length is 13 residues. V lost 5 bases and J lost 6, with 13 bases in between. Per germline, CDR1 MNHEY and CDR2 SVGAGI. CDR3 loop: CASSKWANAEAFF. In DNA, the CDR3 is TGTGCCAGCAGTAAGTGGGCTAACGCTGAAGCTTTCTTT.

The rearrangement joins TRBV20-1 to TRBJ2-3; D gene ambiguous. The CDR3 runs to 13 residues. Trimming stripped 3 bases from V and 1 base from J, with 8 bases between. Germline CDR1 is DFQATT and CDR2 is SNEGSKA (reference sequence). The CDR3 sequence: CSASFQGTDTQYF. As DNA, the CDR3 is TGCAGTGCTAGTTTCCAGGGCACAGATACGCAGTATTTT.

The chain combines TRBV30 with TRBJ2-3; 8 positions match TRBD2. Germline-derived CDR1 and CDR2 are GTSNPN and SVGIG (reference sequence). The V gene end was trimmed by 4 bases and the J gene end by 6 bases; junction bases not matched to a gene: 15. This CDR3 has 16 residues. The CDR3 sequence is CAWTVGSSGALDTQYF. Here the CDR3 DNA reads TGTGCCTGGACCGTAGGGAGTAGCGGGGCTCTTGATACGCAGTATTTT.

The gene calls are TRBV3-1 (or the pseudogene TRBV3-2) and TRBJ2-1; D unclear. Trimming took off 4 bases at V and 8 bases at J, with 12 bases between the two ends. The CDR3 is 13 amino acids. The germline V gene has CDR1 LGHDT and CDR2 YNNKEL (reference sequence). In DNA, the CDR3 is TGTGCCAGCAGCCGCTCCAACTCTGATGAGCAGTTCTTC. It is translated as CASSRSNSDEQFF.

The chain carries TRBV18 and TRBJ1-1, with D perhaps TRBD1 (5 bases). The CDR3 runs to 16 residues. Between the trimmed V and J ends, which lost 1 base and 0 bases, there was a span of 12 bases. The germline V gene encodes CDR1 KGHSH and CDR2 LQKENI. DNA of the CDR3: TGTGCCAGCTCACCACAAAGGGGAACGATGAACACTGAAGCTTTCTTT. As protein: CASSPQRGTMNTEAFF.

The CDR3 DNA sequence: TGTGCCAGCAGCCTCCGGGACAGGGGGCTCGTGGTGAACACCGGGGAGCTGTTTTTT. Translation: CASSLRDRGLVVNTGELFF. The chain joins TRBV7-9 to TRBJ2-2, with 12 bases identical to TRBD1. CDR3 length equals 19 residues. The J segment lost 1 base and the V segment lost 5 bases, leaving 11 bases of the junction unmatched. Germline CDR1 and CDR2: SEHNR and FQNEAQ (reference sequence).

The chain uses TRBV4-1 and TRBJ2-7; TRBD2 matches at 7 bases. The V gene end was trimmed by 1 base and the J gene end by 3 bases; junction bases not matched to a gene: 6. The germline gives CDR1 MGHRA, CDR2 YSYEKL. CDR3 size: 15 residues. The CDR3 nucleotides read TGCGCCAGCAGCCAAGGCCGGGGAGGGATCTACGAGCAGTACTTC. Its translation: CASSQGRGGIYEQYF.

The gene calls are TRBV7-9 and TRBJ1-1; D gene unclear. Trimming took off 5 bases at V and 3 bases at J, with 7 bases between the two ends. Germline lookup yields CDR1 SEHNR and CDR2 FQNEAQ (reference sequence). The length of the CDR3 is 12 residues. In nucleotides, the CDR3 is TGTGCCAGCAGCCCCGGGTACACTGAAGCTTTCTTT. Its translation is CASSPGYTEAFF.

The V call is TRBV7-2, the J call TRBJ2-5, with D hard to call. Trimming took 3 bases from V and 5 from J, leaving 4 bases between them. The germline V gene encodes CDR1 SGHTA and CDR2 FQGNSA. The length of the CDR3 is 11 residues. CDR3: CASSLTETQYF. DNA for the CDR3: TGTGCCAGCAGCTTGACCGAGACCCAGTACTTC.

The chain carries TRBV5-1 and TRBJ1-3; D is possibly TRBD1 (5 bases). The CDR3 is 15 residues long. Germline CDR1 SGHRS, CDR2 YFSETQ. Trimming left V 5 bases short and J 0 bases short, with 12 bases between. The CDR3 DNA follows: TGCGCCAGCAGAGCGGGACTCCTCTCTGGAAACACCATATATTTT. This gives the protein CASRAGLLSGNTIYF.

This rearrangement joins TRBV19 to TRBJ2-2; TRBD2 matches 9 bases. This CDR3 is 15 amino acids long. The germline V gene encodes CDR1 LNHDA and CDR2 SQIVND (reference sequence). V dropped 7 bases and J dropped 2; count of bases not matched to a gene: 5. The CDR3 nucleotides read TGTGCCAGTAATAAGGGACTAGCCAACACCGGGGAGCTGTTTTTT. Its translation: CASNKGLANTGELFF.

On this clone: The sample carries other DNA sequences with the same CDR3. The V gene is TRBV7-9, the J gene TRBJ2-1; 9 bases align to TRBD2. J was trimmed by 9 bases and V by 5 bases; bases with no gene match: 20. Per the germline V gene, CDR1 is SEHNR and CDR2 is FQNEAQ (reference sequence). The CDR3 sequence is 18 residues long. CDR3 coding DNA: TGTGCCAGCAGCCCCCGCCTCGCGGGGGGGGAGGGCCCACTTGAGCAGTTCTTC. It translates to CASSPRLAGGEGPLEQFF.

V is TRBV12-3 or TRBV12-4 and J is TRBJ1-2; D perhaps matches TRBD1 (5 bases). The CDR3 has 13 amino acids. Between the trimmed V and J ends, which lost 7 bases and 7 bases, there was a span of 16 bases. The CDR3 loop is CASTTDGGFGYTF. The CDR3 DNA follows: TGTGCCAGCACCACAGATGGGGGTTTTGGCTACACCTTC.

The rearrangement joins TRBV19 to TRBJ2-1; the D is unclear. Germline values: CDR1 LNHDA, CDR2 SQIVND (reference sequence). The CDR3 spans 18 residues. Trimming took off 5 bases at V and 0 bases at J, with 20 bases between the two ends. CDR3 sequence: CASSPEWRITSSYNEQFF. The DNA of the CDR3 is TGTGCCAGTAGTCCCGAGTGGCGGATCACCAGCTCCTACAATGAGCAGTTCTTC. Filled out from reference TRBV19 and TRBJ2-1, the complete variable domain reads DGGITQSPKYLFRKEGQNVTLSCEQNLNHDAMYWYRQDPGQGLRLIYYSQIVNDFQKGDIAEGYSVSREKKESFPLTVTSAQKNPTAFYLCASSPEWRITSSYNEQFFGPGTRLTVL.

The chain employs TRBV29-1 and TRBJ2-1; 8 positions match TRBD2. The CDR3 consists of 13 residues. Per germline, CDR1 SQVTM and CDR2 ANQGSEA. For the CDR3, the DNA is TGCAGAGCTGAACATGGGACTAGCAATGAGCAGTTCTTC. The encoded protein is CRAEHGTSNEQFF.

This clone was seen a handful of times. V is TRBV3-1 (or the pseudogene TRBV3-2) and J is TRBJ2-7; 7 bases map to TRBD2. V was pared by 0 bases and J by 5 bases, with 10 bases of the junction left unmatched. CDR1 LGHDT and CDR2 YNNKEL come from the germline V gene (reference sequence). The CDR3 contains 16 residues. DNA of the CDR3: TGTGCCAGCAGCCAAGATGGAGCGGGAACCCCTGACGAGCAGTACTTC. It codes for CASSQDGAGTPDEQYF.

The chain joins TRBV19 to TRBJ2-3; maybe TRBD2 (5 bases). There are 14 residues in the CDR3. Germline CDR1 and CDR2: LNHDA and SQIVND (reference sequence). V was cut by 5 bases and J by 6 bases, with 15 bases left in between. CDR3 protein: CASSPRTAQDTQYF. The CDR3 DNA reads as TGTGCCAGTAGTCCACGGACTGCGCAGGATACGCAGTATTTT.

In its sample, this clone was seen a few times. The genes are TRBV6-5 and TRBJ2-7, with D perhaps matching TRBD2 (6 bases). V gave up 2 bases and J gave up 6 bases, with 11 bases separating them. The CDR3 totals 13 residues. Looked up from germline, CDR1 is MNHEY and CDR2 is SVGAGI. The CDR3 nucleotides are TGTGCCAGCAGTTACGGGGGAGGCCTCGAGCAGTACTTC. Its translation: CASSYGGGLEQYF.

The chain carries TRBV13 and TRBJ2-3, with a tentative D call TRBD2 (6 bases). This CDR3 is 15 amino acids long. The V end lost 5 bases, the J end lost 1 base, and 13 bases lay between the germline ends. Per germline, CDR1 PRHDT and CDR2 FYEKMQ (reference sequence). CDR3 protein: CASSPRTTRTDTQYF. CDR3 DNA sequence: TGTGCCAGCAGCCCCCGGACTACCCGCACAGATACGCAGTATTTT.

This chain links TRBV7-9 with TRBJ2-7, with a possible D match to TRBD1 (7 bases). Trimming shortened V by 7 bases and J by 6 bases, and 16 bases separated the two germline ends. This CDR3 is built from 13 residues. CDR1 is SEHNR, CDR2 FQNEAQ, per germline (reference sequence). The CDR3 region is CASISLQGGEQYF. The CDR3 region has the DNA TGTGCCAGCATCTCCCTGCAGGGGGGCGAGCAGTACTTC.

CDR3 in DNA: TGTGCCTGCGTCAAGACCACTGAAGCTTTCTTT. As protein: CACVKTTEAFF. This chain connects TRBV30 to TRBJ1-1; D ambiguous. The V gene lost 6 bases and the J gene lost 4 bases, with 9 bases spanning the gap. Germline-derived CDR1 and CDR2 are GTSNPN and SVGIG (reference sequence). This CDR3 is built from 11 residues.

The genes are TRBV18 and TRBJ1-2; no clear D. Germline V gene sequence: CDR1 KGHSH, CDR2 LQKENI. V lost 3 bases and J 5 bases, leaving 13 bases between the germline ends. The CDR3 spans 14 residues. The CDR3 coding sequence is TGTGCCAGCTCACCGGGTCAGCTCCTATATGGCTACACCTTC. Its translation is CASSPGQLLYGYTF.

There are a few counts of this clone. The J gene is TRBJ2-7, the V gene TRBV9; tentative D call: TRBD1 (6 bases). The germline V and J ends were trimmed by 1 base and 4 bases, with 12 bases remaining between them. This CDR3 has 14 amino acids. Germline assignment: CDR1 SGDLS and CDR2 YYNGEE. CDR3 bases: TGTGCCAGCAGCGTAATGGGGCAGGGGTACGAGCAGTACTTC. This sequence encodes CASSVMGQGYEQYF.

Only a few counts were recorded for this clone. In DNA form, the CDR3 reads TGTGCCAGCAGCCCCCAGGGGGCGGGGGGCCGGTACAATGAGCAGTTCTTC. Translating gives CASSPQGAGGRYNEQFF. The chain uses TRBV7-2 and TRBJ2-1; perhaps D is TRBD1 or TRBD2 (8 bases each). CDR1 and CDR2 from the germline V gene are SGHTA and FQGNSA. Trimming took 5 bases from V and 4 from J, leaving 21 bases between them. CDR3 size: 17 residues.

This chain uses TRBV24-1 with TRBJ1-4; no firm D call. V lost 4 bases, J lost 0 bases, and 8 bases lay in between. The CDR3 has 15 residues. Germline CDR1 KGHDR, CDR2 SFDVKD. The DNA of the CDR3 is TGTGCCACCAGTGACCGGGCGTCAACTAATGAAAAACTGTTTTTT. Translating gives CATSDRASTNEKLFF.